A selection of T cell receptor beta chains follows, all from one sample in a study of PD-L1 blockade in urothelial cancer. Produced via immunoSEQ multiplex PCR; TCRdb's table is partial and in-frame only. The sample contains some 53,000 clones, approximately 80% of which appear only once. The input for sequencing was PBMCs, taken around atezolizumab (anti-PD-L1) treatment. These receptors originate from a man between 65 and 85 years old with urothelial cancer. Both conserved end residues are part of each CDR3. D genes are given only for firm matches. Not every row has a clone size; where given, it reads once, few, many or a size class.

- TRBJ1-2 TRBV27 TRBD1 TGTGCCAGCAGTTCCCGGGACAGGGGCTATGGCTACACCTTC CASSSRDRGYGYTF
- TRBJ2-3 TRBV4-1 - TGCGCCAGCAGCCAAGAAGGGGCCAATACGCAGTATTTT CASSQEGANTQYF
- TRBJ1-2 TRBV28 - TGTGCCAGCAGTTTCCCTTGGGGAGTTGGCTACACCTTC CASSFPWGVGYTF
- TRBJ1-4 TRBV7-9 - TGTGCCAGCAGCTTGGCAGGCCCTGAAAAACTGTTTTTT CASSLAGPEKLFF
- TRBJ1-5 TRBV11-2 TRBD1 TGTGCCAGCAGCTTGGACAGGGGACGGAGGCAGCCCCAGCATTTT CASSLDRGRRQPQHF
- TRBJ2-1 TRBV4-3 TRBD1 TGCGCCAGCAGCCGCAGTCGAAGTGGGACAGGGACCTACAATGAGCAGTTCTTC CASSRSRSGTGTYNEQFF
- TRBJ2-5 TRBV7-3 TRBD2 TGTGCCAGCAGCCCCTTGGTGGGTCCTAGCGGGGGAAAGACCCAGTACTTC CASSPLVGPSGGKTQYF
- TRBJ2-4 TRBV4-1 TRBD2 TGCGCCAGCAGCCAAGTAAGGCTAGCGGGAGGCAAAAACATTCAGTACTTC CASSQVRLAGGKNIQYF
- TRBJ1-5 TRBV5-6 TRBD1 TGTGCCAGCAGCCGACAGGGGGCTGGAGATAGCAATCAGCCCCAGCATTTT CASSRQGAGDSNQPQHF
- TRBJ1-1 TRBV5-6 - TGTGCCAGCAGCTCGGAGGGGAGGACTGAAGCTTTCTTT CASSSEGRTEAFF
- TRBJ1-2 TRBV5-8 TRBD1 TGTGCCAGCAGCACGGACAGGGCTAACTATGGCTACACCTTC CASSTDRANYGYTF
once TRBJ1-4 TRBV28 - TGTGCCAGCAGTTCAGGGCAGGGAGGTGAAAAACTGTTTTTT CASSSGQGGEKLFF
few TRBJ1-2 TRBV5-4 TRBD1 TGTGCCAGCAGCTACAGGGGACAGGGGTTATTCTCCTATGGCTACACCTTC CASSYRGQGLFSYGYTF
- TRBJ2-7 TRBV2 TRBD1 TGTGCCAGCAGTGGAACCTCCGGACAGGGTTCCTACGAGCAGTACTTC CASSGTSGQGSYEQYF
few TRBJ1-6 TRBV5-1 TRBD1 TGCGCCAGCAGCTTCGGGACAGGGGGGAATTCACCCCTCCACTTT CASSFGTGGNSPLHF
once TRBJ1-2 TRBV9 TRBD1 TGTGCCAGCAGCGTAGCAGGGGGAGACTATGGCTACACCTTC CASSVAGGDYGYTF
- TRBJ2-2 TRBV2 TRBD1 TGTGCCAGCAGACGGGACAGGGCCACCGGGGAGCTGTTTTTT CASRRDRATGELFF
- TRBJ2-7 TRBV7-8 TRBD2 TGTGCCAGCAGCTTTAGCGGGAGGACGTCCTACGAGCAGTACTTC CASSFSGRTSYEQYF
- TRBJ2-5 TRBV6-5 TRBD1 TGTGCCAGCACCTTGACAGGGGGCGATTGGGAGACCCAGTACTTC CASTLTGGDWETQYF
- TRBJ2-7 TRBV11-2 - TGTGCCAGCAGCTCGGACAGCTACGAGCAGTACTTC CASSSDSYEQYF
- TRBJ2-7 TRBV7-8 TRBD1 TGTGCCAGCAGCCCCGGGACAGCCCCCTACGAGCAGTACTTC CASSPGTAPYEQYF
- TRBJ2-3 TRBV2 TRBD1 TGTGCCAGCAGTTTCAGGGGGCCGTACACAGATACGCAGTATTTT CASSFRGPYTDTQYF
- TRBJ2-7 TRBV5-6 - TGTGCCAGCAGCTTGGCTCCGGGGACCTACGAGCAGTACTTC CASSLAPGTYEQYF
once TRBJ1-1 TRBV5-1 - TGCGCCAGCAGCTTGGTTCAGGAAAACACTGAAGCTTTCTTT CASSLVQENTEAFF
- TRBJ2-1 TRBV7-9 TRBD2 TGTGCCAGCAGCTTAGGACTAGCGGGAGCGGGTGAGCAGTTCTTC CASSLGLAGAGEQFF
- TRBJ1-1 TRBV19 - TGTGCCAGTAGTATAGGGCCCCAACGGGGGCGCGGGGGGGGCACTGAAGCTTTCTTT CASSIGPQRGRGGGTEAFF
- TRBJ2-3 TRBV28 - TGTGCCAGCAGTTCTAGTAGCGCCCTGGATACGCAGTATTTT CASSSSSALDTQYF
- TRBJ2-5 TRBV28 - TGTGCCAGCACCTCCGCCGCGTTAGCGGACCAAGAGACCCAGTACTTC CASTSAALADQETQYF
- TRBJ2-2 TRBV10-3 - TGTGCCATCAGTGTAAAGTGGTCCGCAACTGACGGGGAGCTGTTTTTT CAISVKWSATDGELFF
- TRBJ2-1 TRBV27 - TGTGCCAGCAGTTTATTTATAGGGAGGACGTACAATGAGCAGTTCTTC CASSLFIGRTYNEQFF
- TRBJ2-1 TRBV12-5 - TGTGCTAGTGGTTCCTCAGATCGGGGGAATGAGCAGTTCTTC CASGSSDRGNEQFF
- TRBJ1-5 TRBV7-2 TRBD1 TGTGCCAGCAGCGCTACAGGGGCCAATCAGCCCCAGCATTTT CASSATGANQPQHF
few TRBJ2-7 TRBV25-1 TRBD1 TGTGCCAGCAGCCGGACAGGGGTCAGCTCCTACGAGCAGTACTTC CASSRTGVSSYEQYF
few TRBJ2-1 TRBV13 TRBD2 TGTGCCAGCAGCTTAGAAGCGGGAGCTTACAATGAGCAGTTCTTC CASSLEAGAYNEQFF
- TRBJ2-1 TRBV5-1 TRBD2 TGCGCCAGCAGCAGCGGGGGGGCCAAAAATGAGCAGTTCTTC CASSSGGAKNEQFF
- TRBJ1-2 TRBV30 - TGTGCCTGGACCCTAGCGGACGGGTCCTATGGCTACACCTTC CAWTLADGSYGYTF
- TRBJ1-3 TRBV9 TRBD1 TGTGCCAGCAGCGTAAGTCAGGGGGCCCCCTCTGGAAACACCATATATTTT CASSVSQGAPSGNTIYF
once TRBJ2-3 TRBV5-5 - TGTGCCAGCAGCCTCTTAGGGGTCTACACAGATACGCAGTATTTT CASSLLGVYTDTQYF
- TRBJ2-3 TRBV13 TRBD2 TGTGCCAGCAGCTCGGGGGGACGTACCACAGATACGCAGTATTTT CASSSGGRTTDTQYF
- TRBJ2-7 TRBV12-5 - TGTGCTAGTGGTTCGACAAGACCGGGACAACAGATCGAGCAGTACTTC CASGSTRPGQQIEQYF
- TRBJ1-2 TRBV6-5 - TGTGCCAGCAGTCACGGGGACACTGACTTCTATGGCTACACCTTC CASSHGDTDFYGYTF